Here is one T cell receptor (beta chain) with its context. The antigen remains unidentified. Constant-segment primers and 5'RACE yielded cDNA libraries for TCR alpha and TCR beta, each carrying sample barcodes and UMIs. Using its own MiXCR run on the 5' RACE reads, TCRdb lists one record per CDR3 protein. The repertoire has fewer than 450,000 distinct CDR3 sequences, 20% to 25% of them found once; the top ten carry roughly an eighth. Germline CDR1 and CDR2: ENHRY and SYGVKD. This CDR3 spans 16 amino acids. With 2 bases removed from V and 4 bases from J, the gap between germline ends came to 15 bases. The sample belongs to a study of T-cell memory formation after mild COVID-19. Notes on the study in general: The second-wave clones peaking on day 37 were not confirmed as SARS-CoV-2-specific. Mainly in CM and EM were contracting CD4+ clones; CD8+ were in EMRA. Contracting clones from day 15 to 85 showed balanced CD4/CD8; later expanders favored CD4+.

The rearrangement joins TRBV10-3 to TRBJ1-5; the D gene is possibly TRBD1 (6 bases). The receptor's source is an adult woman who had mild COVID-19 (a few samples of this study predate the infection). Cell type and time point are not known. What was sequenced was PBMCs or a T cell subset sorted from them (not recorded which). CDR3 DNA sequence: TGTGCCATCAGTGAGCAGGCAGGGGAGGGTAATCAGCCCCAGCATTTT. Translation gives CAISEQAGEGNQPQHF.